These 28 T cell receptor gamma chains share one sample of origin, sequenced in a study of gamma-delta T cells after stem cell transplantation. TCRdb re-called the RT-PCR reads using CATT. The sample records about 500 gamma-chain clones, around 20% being singletons. The sequenced material came from gamma-delta T cells. The receptors stem from a human donor. It is not recorded whose cells these are; they may come from a transplant donor.

This clone was seen more than once but under ten times. This chain links TRGV3 with TRGJ1 or TRGJ2. The J gene was missing in TCRdb and was found by matching the end of the DNA to germline. The J segment lost 4 bases and the V segment lost 3 bases, leaving 9 bases of the junction unmatched. CDR3 length: 14 residues. Per germline, CDR1 VTNTFY and CDR2 YDVSTARD (reference sequence). As DNA, the CDR3 is TGTGCCACCTGGGACGGACACACCTATTATAAGAAACTCTTT. The encoded protein is CATWDGHTYYKKLF.

This clone counts as large. The J gene is TRGJ1 or TRGJ2, the V gene TRGV2. TCRdb carries no J gene annotation; the J gene was assigned here by matching the DNA with germline. V dropped 4 bases and J dropped 3; count of bases not matched to a gene: 3. The length of the CDR3 is 12 residues. The V gene's germline CDR1 is EGSNGY and CDR2 YDSYNSKV. In nucleotides, the CDR3 is TGTGCCACCTGGGATAGTTATTATAAGAAACTCTTT. This sequence encodes CATWDSYYKKLF.

This clone appeared a few times. This chain links TRGV4 with TRGJ1 or TRGJ2. Assignment of the J gene here rests on matching the DNA to germline, because TCRdb gives none. The J segment lost 1 base and the V segment lost 3 bases, leaving 3 bases of the junction unmatched. From germline, CDR1 is EGSTGY and CDR2 YDSYTSSV. The CDR3 runs to 13 residues. CDR3: CATWDQNYYKKLF. Here the CDR3 DNA reads TGTGCCACCTGGGATCAAAATTATTATAAGAAACTCTTT.

The chain is built from TRGV5 and TRGJ1 or TRGJ2. No J gene is reported in TCRdb; it was inferred here by comparing the DNA with germline. This CDR3 contains 11 residues. Trimming removed 0 bases from V and 12 bases from J; junction bases left unmatched: 5. Germline V gene lookup returns CDR1 VINAFY and CDR2 YDVSNSKD. The CDR3 spells CATWDRRRKLF. The CDR3 bases are TGTGCCACCTGGGACAGGCGTAGGAAACTCTTT.

This clone rates as large. The chain combines TRGV2 with TRGJP1. No J gene is reported in TCRdb; it was inferred here by comparing the DNA with germline. Germline V gene data show CDR1 as EGSNGY and CDR2 as YDSYNSKV. J gave up 11 bases and V 5 bases, and 8 bases lay outside the gene matches. The CDR3 runs 12 residues. The CDR3 sequence: CATWAGGWFKIF. The CDR3 nucleotides read TGTGCCACCTGGGCGGGGGGGTGGTTCAAGATATTT.

Judged by abundance, this clone is large. The rearrangement uses TRGV9 and TRGJ1 or TRGJ2. Germline matching of the DNA provided the J gene here, since TCRdb leaves it blank. The V gene end was trimmed by 2 bases and the J gene end by 3 bases; junction bases not matched to a gene: 10. The germline CDR1 and CDR2 sequences are GITISATS and ISYDGTV (reference sequence). The CDR3 spans 15 residues. This chain's CDR3 is CALWEAPFGYYKKLF. CDR3 nucleotides: TGTGCCTTGTGGGAGGCCCCCTTTGGTTATTATAAGAAACTCTTT.

Judged by abundance, this clone is large. Different DNA sequences within this sample yield the same CDR3. The chain links TRGV3 to TRGJ1 or TRGJ2. TCRdb gives no J gene; it was assigned here by matching the DNA to germline. V was clipped by 0 bases and J by 2 bases; unmatched bases: 4. Germline values: CDR1 VTNTFY, CDR2 YDVSTARD (reference sequence). The CDR3 spans 14 residues. The CDR3 sequence is CATWDRRDYYKKLF. The DNA of the CDR3 is TGTGCCACCTGGGACAGGCGGGATTATTATAAGAAACTCTTT.

With respect to this clone: One end of the junction varies from germline; a read error may be responsible. The genes are TRGV8 and TRGJP2. TCRdb gives no J gene; it was assigned here by matching the DNA to germline. The germline gives CDR1 VENAVY, CDR2 YDSYNSRV. The length of the CDR3 is 16 residues. In DNA, the CDR3 is TGTGCCGCCTGGGATAGACCGAGGTTTAGTGATTGGATCAAGACGTTT. Translating gives CAAWDRPRFSDWIKTF.

A note on this clone: Other DNA sequences in the sample encode the same CDR3. V and J are TRGV8 and TRGJ1 or TRGJ2. No J gene is reported in TCRdb; it was inferred here by comparing the DNA with germline. Per the germline V gene, CDR1 is VENAVY and CDR2 is YDSYNSRV. V was pared by 1 base and J by 6 bases, with 0 bases of the junction left unmatched. CDR3 length: 11 residues. This CDR3 reads CATWDSYKKLF. CDR3 sequence (DNA): TGTGCCACCTGGGATAGTTATAAGAAACTCTTT.

By sample fraction, this clone is large. V usage is TRGV9 and J usage is TRGJP. Because TCRdb records no J gene, it was assigned here through a match of the DNA to germline. V gave up 0 bases and J gave up 6 bases; unmatched junction bases: 2. CDR3 length: 16 amino acids. Germline lookup yields CDR1 GITISATS and CDR2 ISYDGTV (reference sequence). CDR3 coding DNA: TGTGCCTTGTGGGAGGTGCGAGAGTTGGGCAAAAAAATCAAGGTATTT. This sequence encodes CALWEVRELGKKIKVF.

The chain uses TRGV2 and TRGJ1 or TRGJ2. Since TCRdb gives no J gene, matching the DNA to germline was used here to assign it. This CDR3 contains 12 residues. Germline CDR1 EGSNGY, CDR2 YDSYNSKV. V trimming: 0 bases; J trimming: 12 bases; junction bases outside the gene matches: 8. Here the CDR3 DNA reads TGTGCCACCTGGGACGGGCCGAATAGGAAACTCTTT. Protein sequence: CATWDGPNRKLF.

Remarks on this clone: Since a much larger clone is just one base distant, this may be a read error. The limits of the CDR3 on the DNA are not certain, so only TCRdb's listed CDR3 is given. The CDR3 loop is CATWGRRVIIRNSLAVEQHLLSQVSIGRIQHF. No J gene was assigned, while the V gene was called as TRGV3. Germline assignment: CDR1 VTNTFY and CDR2 YDVSTARD (reference sequence). Including both end residues, the CDR3 is 32 amino acids long.

This clone is hyperexpanded. V gene TRGV2 combines with J gene TRGJ1 or TRGJ2. CDR3 length equals 14 residues. Germline trimming cut 0 bases from V and 4 bases from J; bases unmatched to any gene: 6. The germline CDR1 and CDR2 sequences are EGSNGY and YDSYNSKV. The CDR3 DNA is TGTGCCACCTGGGACGGGCCGATGTATTATAAGAAACTCTTT. It specifies CATWDGPMYYKKLF.

In this sample, this clone turned up a few times. No DNA is shown, since the ends of the CDR3 on it are uncertain; the CDR3 is the one TCRdb lists. The J gene was not called, though the V gene is TRGV3. With termini counted, the CDR3 has 29 amino acids. CDR1 and CDR2 from the germline V gene are VTNTFY and YDVSTARD (reference sequence). This chain's CDR3 is CATWDSGRNSLAVEQHLLSQVSIGRIQHF.

V is TRGV4 and J is TRGJ1 or TRGJ2. Here the J gene came from matching the DNA to germline, since TCRdb omits it. The CDR3 runs to 12 residues. The ends lost 3 bases at V and 5 bases at J; junction bases unmatched: 4. Looked up from germline, CDR1 is EGSTGY and CDR2 is YDSYTSSV. Here the CDR3 reads CATWDLHYKKLF. The CDR3 DNA reads as TGTGCCACCTGGGATTTGCATTATAAGAAACTCTTT.

The chain has TRGV4 and TRGJ1 or TRGJ2. TCRdb gives no J gene; it was assigned here by matching the DNA to germline. Germline values: CDR1 EGSTGY, CDR2 YDSYTSSV. Losses at the gene ends were 2 bases for V and 7 bases for J; bases not matched to a gene: 11. The CDR3 sequence is 14 residues long. This CDR3 reads CATWDVPKHYKKLF. CDR3 in DNA: TGTGCCACCTGGGATGTTCCAAAGCACTATAAGAAACTCTTT.

The V gene is TRGV3, the J gene TRGJ1 or TRGJ2. The J gene, absent from TCRdb, was called here by matching the DNA to germline. This CDR3 spans 12 amino acids. With V trimmed by 0 bases and J by 12 bases, 8 bases remained unmatched. Germline V gives CDR1 VTNTFY, CDR2 YDVSTARD (reference sequence). The CDR3 nucleotides read TGTGCCACCTGGGACAGGGGGGGTATGAAACTCTTT. This sequence encodes CATWDRGGMKLF.

This clone was observed a few times. The genes are TRGV3 and TRGJ1 or TRGJ2. TCRdb records no J gene; here it was assigned by comparing the DNA to germline. With 5 bases clipped from V and 3 bases from J, the junction kept 16 bases outside the gene matches. Germline V gene sequence: CDR1 VTNTFY, CDR2 YDVSTARD (reference sequence). The CDR3 consists of 16 residues. In nucleotides, the CDR3 is TGTGCCACCTGGGTACAGGTATGGTTATTTTATTATAAGAAACTCTTT. Its protein product is CATWVQVWLFYYKKLF.

This chain connects TRGV9 to TRGJP. Here the J gene was assigned by germline matching of the DNA, as TCRdb has none. This CDR3 contains 16 residues. Trimming cost V 3 bases and J 3 bases; bases outside gene matches: 2. Per germline, CDR1 GITISATS and CDR2 ISYDGTV (reference sequence). The chain's CDR3 is CALWEKQELGKKIKVF. The CDR3 DNA is TGTGCCTTGTGGGAGAAGCAAGAGTTGGGCAAAAAAATCAAGGTATTT.

This clone was picked up a small number of times. This chain links TRGV3 with TRGJ1 or TRGJ2. The J gene comes from matching the DNA to germline here; TCRdb lacks it. The V gene end was trimmed by 5 bases and the J gene end by 4 bases; junction bases not matched to a gene: 2. Germline-derived CDR1 and CDR2 are VTNTFY and YDVSTARD (reference sequence). CDR3 size: 11 residues. CDR3 bases: TGTGCCACCTGGGGCTATTATAAGAAACTCTTT. This gives the protein CATWGYYKKLF.

This clone qualifies as large (0.1 to 1%). V usage is TRGV2 and J usage is TRGJP2. The J gene, left out of TCRdb, was set here by checking the DNA against germline. Trimming cost V 0 bases and J 6 bases; bases outside gene matches: 10. The CDR3 consists of 16 residues. CDR1 is EGSNGY and CDR2 is YDSYNSKV in the germline V gene. The CDR3 spells CATWDGTFGRDWIKTF. The CDR3 DNA follows: TGTGCCACCTGGGACGGGACCTTCGGGCGTGATTGGATCAAGACGTTT.

The genes are TRGV3 and TRGJP2. TCRdb supplies no J gene; here it was assigned by aligning the nucleotide sequence to germline. The V gene's germline CDR1 is VTNTFY and CDR2 YDVSTARD (reference sequence). The J segment lost 1 base and the V segment lost 0 bases, leaving 8 bases of the junction unmatched. The CDR3 contains 17 residues. CDR3 coding DNA: TGTGCCACCTGGGACAGGCTCGGGCTTAGTAGTGATTGGATCAAGACGTTT. This translates into CATWDRLGLSSDWIKTF.

This clone is classed as large. This chain connects TRGV2 to TRGJP2. The J gene, not given by TCRdb, was assigned here from a germline match of the nucleotide sequence. Trimming at V came to 0 bases and at J to 2 bases, leaving 3 bases not matched to a gene. CDR3 size: 15 residues. Germline V gene sequence: CDR1 EGSNGY, CDR2 YDSYNSKV. CDR3 bases: TGTGCCACCTGGGACGGGCGGAGTAGTGATTGGATCAAGACGTTT. It yields the protein CATWDGRSSDWIKTF.

By sample share, this clone is large. This chain uses TRGV2 with TRGJ1 or TRGJ2. The J gene, not given by TCRdb, was assigned here from a germline match of the nucleotide sequence. Trimming took 0 bases from V and 0 from J; bases not matched to a gene: 8. This CDR3 region has 16 residues. In germline, CDR1 is EGSNGY, CDR2 YDSYNSKV. The CDR3 region is CATWDGSASNYYKKLF. In DNA, the CDR3 is TGTGCCACCTGGGACGGGTCCGCTTCGAATTATTATAAGAAACTCTTT.

This chain links TRGV4 with TRGJ1 or TRGJ2. Here the J gene was assigned by germline matching of the DNA, as TCRdb has none. CDR3 length equals 12 residues. V gave up 0 bases and J gave up 8 bases; unmatched junction bases: 4. The V gene's germline CDR1 is EGSTGY and CDR2 YDSYTSSV. CDR3: CATWDGLNKKLF. The DNA for the CDR3 is TGTGCCACCTGGGATGGGCTTAATAAGAAACTCTTT.

This clone was picked up a small number of times. The J gene is TRGJ1 or TRGJ2, the V gene TRGV2. TCRdb does not report a J gene; here it was assigned by matching the DNA to germline references. Germline assignment: CDR1 EGSNGY and CDR2 YDSYNSKV. Losses at the gene ends were 0 bases for V and 7 bases for J; bases not matched to a gene: 6. The CDR3 contains 13 residues. The CDR3, as DNA: TGTGCCACCTGGGACGGGCAGAAATATAAGAAACTCTTT. Protein sequence: CATWDGQKYKKLF.

This clone has more than one count but fewer than ten. The V and J genes are TRGV4 and TRGJ1 or TRGJ2. The J gene, missing from TCRdb, was assigned here through DNA to germline matching. V shed 2 bases, J shed 5 bases, and the junction held 3 bases outside the gene matches. The CDR3 runs to 12 residues. Germline V gene sequence: CDR1 EGSTGY, CDR2 YDSYTSSV. This CDR3 is CATWDVDYKKLF. The DNA of the CDR3 is TGTGCCACCTGGGATGTAGATTATAAGAAACTCTTT.

The chain joins TRGV3 to TRGJ1 or TRGJ2. No J gene is reported in TCRdb; it was inferred here by comparing the DNA with germline. Per germline, CDR1 VTNTFY and CDR2 YDVSTARD (reference sequence). The CDR3 has 14 residues. V gave up 0 bases and J gave up 1 base; unmatched junction bases: 3. CDR3 in amino acids: CATWDRLNYYKKLF. Here the CDR3 DNA reads TGTGCCACCTGGGACAGGCTAAATTATTATAAGAAACTCTTT.